This TCR beta chain was retrieved from a study of blood T cell repertoires in COVID-19 (dated by TCRdb to the early 2020s). Concerning the study at large: Samples from collaborators originated in the United States, Italy and Spain and spanned both the acute and convalescent phases of COVID-19. The material from the prospective study consisted of cDNA or gDNA derived from T cells, B-cell-depleted T cells, or PBMCs. The dataset comprised deeply sampled blood TCRbeta repertoires from subjects exposed to, actively infected with, or recovered from COVID-19. The repertoires were made available in a free public database intended to serve as a resource for research on the immune response to SARS-CoV-2. Samples were obtained from the ongoing ImmuneRACE study (first 160 participants) and from 1,200 or so subjects provided by 6 global collaborators. Sample metadata almost always included a de-identified subject ID, COVID-19 status, age in years and sex. Where HLA class I and class II types were available, the types were taken from metadata supplied by the sample provider, not from assay-based typing.

TCRbeta CDR3 regions were amplified from genomic DNA by means of the immunoSEQ Assay, a bias-controlled multiplex PCR. The paper's processing steps were these. Nucleated cell counts per sample were estimated from amplification of reference gene primers within the assay. To quantify the absolute abundance of each unique TCRbeta CDR3 rearrangement, sequence reads were collapsed and filtered. For each sample, productive Simpson clonality was calculated by taking the square root of Simpson's diversity index across productive rearrangements. The clones in this table, taken by TCRdb from immuneACCESS, are in-frame only. Not every clone is retained; where verified, under half of the shortfall comes from an unresolved V gene, and the cause of the rest is unknown. The V and J calls and clone size were taken over from that table, and D and trimming were inferred from the DNA. Counted in this sample were nearly 300,000 clones; approximately 88% of them appeared once. The ten biggest clones cover almost 1.5% of the sample.

As for this clone: Its antigen has not been determined. Within one base of it there is no much larger clone, and no base qualities were kept.

The CDR3, from cysteine to phenylalanine, totals 16 residues. Only the CDR3 DNA is retained, 48 bases long and in frame from the first base. Trimming takes 5 bases off V and 1 base off J; junction bases not matched to a gene: 6. CDR1 and CDR2 were assigned from the germline V gene as SGHTA and FQGTGA. One collaborating source in Seattle enrolled patients while the patients were actively infected and followed the patients over time throughout the course of disease. Collaborating institutions collected whole blood in K2EDTA tubes following their own protocols. For TCRbeta analysis, collaborators shipped samples in one of three forms: frozen whole blood, isolated PBMCs, or DNA extracted from either of those sample types. What the authors observed across the whole study: The amount of clinical and demographic metadata varied by source and participant and was provided uncurated.

Source material: peripheral blood. This clonotype originated in a human donor with COVID-19, enrolled during active disease. The donor label of this sample is uncertain. The sequence is built from TRBV7-3 and TRBJ2-2, with 8 central nucleotides matching TRBD2. The CDR3 protein sequence reads: CASSPTTSVNTGELFF. Read as DNA, the sequence is TGTGCCAGCAGCCCGACGACTAGCGTGAACACCGGGGAGCTGTTTTTT.